This is a list of T cell receptor beta chains from one sample in a study of control samples from healthy donors and cancer patients. Profiling relied on immunoSEQ multiplex PCR, and the TCRdb table lists in-frame clones only, not all of them. This sample has around 140,000 clones, with about 91% found just once. The sample consisted of blood. The receptors were sampled from a man between 25 and 39 years old in good health. The CDR3 runs from the conserved cysteine through the conserved F or W. D genes are given only for firm matches. The listing skips clone size in some rows; elsewhere it reads once, few, many or a size class.

V gene	D gene	CDR3 length	clone size	J gene	CDR3 protein	CDR3 DNA
TRBV5-1	.	13	.	TRBJ2-6	CASSLNGANVLTF	TGCGCCAGCAGCTTGAATGGGGCCAACGTCCTGACTTTC
TRBV19	TRBD1	16	.	TRBJ2-5	CASSIGPGQGGETQYF	TGTGCCAGTAGTATCGGTCCGGGACAGGGAGGAGAGACCCAGTACTTC
TRBV27	.	13	.	TRBJ1-1	CASSPLRNTEAFF	TGTGCCAGCAGCCCCCTCCGCAACACTGAAGCTTTCTTT
TRBV19	.	12	.	TRBJ2-7	CASSIGVHEQYF	TGTGCCAGTAGTATTGGGGTCCACGAGCAGTACTTC
TRBV5-5	.	17	.	TRBJ1-6	CASSLGTTGRDNSPLHF	TGTGCCAGCAGCTTGGGGACGACGGGAAGGGATAATTCACCCCTCCACTTT
TRBV5-1	TRBD1	14	.	TRBJ1-6	CASSTGTDTSPLHF	TGCGCCAGCAGCACCGGGACAGATACATCACCCCTCCACTTT
TRBV6-5	TRBD1	14	.	TRBJ1-1	CASSFDRGVPEAFF	TGTGCCAGCAGTTTCGACAGGGGAGTCCCTGAAGCTTTCTTT
TRBV9	.	15	.	TRBJ2-2	CASTPSGGDTGELFF	TGTGCCAGCACCCCATCTGGAGGGGACACCGGGGAGCTGTTTTTT
TRBV27	TRBD1	13	.	TRBJ1-1	CASRSLDRDQAFF	TGTGCCAGCAGATCGCTGGACAGGGATCAAGCTTTCTTT
TRBV19	.	14	.	TRBJ1-5	CASSITGHNQPQHF	TGTGCCAGTAGTATCACAGGACACAATCAGCCCCAGCATTTT
TRBV4-2	TRBD2	19	once	TRBJ2-3	CASSQDLQGLAGGQDTQYF	TGTGCCAGCAGCCAAGATCTCCAGGGACTAGCGGGGGGACAAGATACGCAGTATTTT
TRBV5-6	TRBD1	14	once	TRBJ1-5	CASSAGGGGQPQHF	TGTGCCAGCAGCGCAGGGGGCGGTGGTCAGCCCCAGCATTTT
TRBV6-5	.	12	.	TRBJ2-7	CASSLPGGEQYF	TGTGCCAGCAGCCTACCCGGAGGGGAGCAGTACTTC
TRBV19	.	15	.	TRBJ1-1	CASSLLRAKDTEAFF	TGTGCCAGTAGTCTCCTAAGGGCAAAAGACACTGAAGCTTTCTTT
TRBV7-2	.	14	.	TRBJ2-1	CASSSGRVWDEQFF	TGTGCCAGCAGCTCGGGCAGGGTTTGGGATGAGCAGTTCTTC
TRBV27	.	13	.	TRBJ2-3	CASSLRLADTQYF	TGTGCCAGCAGTTTAAGGCTGGCAGATACGCAGTATTTT
TRBV19	TRBD1	20	.	TRBJ2-3	CASSIDSLGDPGTATDTQYF	TGTGCCAGTAGTATAGATTCGCTTGGGGATCCCGGGACAGCCACAGATACGCAGTATTTT
TRBV10-3	.	17	once	TRBJ1-5	CAISESGGRGVNQPQHF	TGTGCCATCAGTGAGTCGGGGGGGAGAGGAGTCAATCAGCCCCAGCATTTT
TRBV27	.	13	.	TRBJ2-2	CASSLLNTGELFF	TGTGCCAGCAGTCTTTTGAACACCGGGGAGCTGTTTTTT
TRBV7-2	TRBD2	17	.	TRBJ2-7	CASSSLLLAGGPHEQYF	TGTGCCAGCAGCAGCCTTCTTCTAGCGGGGGGGCCCCACGAGCAGTACTTC
TRBV6-5	.	16	.	TRBJ2-2	CASSYRLDWPTGELFF	TGTGCCAGCAGTTACCGGCTAGATTGGCCCACCGGGGAGCTGTTTTTT
TRBV19	TRBD2	13	.	TRBJ2-1	CASSERGKNEQFF	TGTGCCAGTAGTGAGCGGGGTAAAAATGAGCAGTTCTTC
TRBV10-3	TRBD1	17	.	TRBJ2-1	CAISESGQGAMNNEQFF	TGTGCCATCAGTGAGTCGGGGCAGGGGGCTATGAACAATGAGCAGTTCTTC
TRBV6-5	.	15	.	TRBJ1-1	CASSLSGTANTEAFF	TGTGCCAGCAGTTTATCCGGGACTGCCAACACTGAAGCTTTCTTT
TRBV6-5	.	14	.	TRBJ1-2	CASSLGRGVNGYTF	TGTGCCAGCAGTTTAGGGAGGGGGGTAAATGGCTACACCTTC
TRBV25-1	TRBD2	17	.	TRBJ2-2	CASSEYGLAGVTGELFF	TGTGCCAGCAGTGAATATGGGCTAGCGGGTGTCACCGGGGAGCTGTTTTTT
TRBV6-5	.	15	.	TRBJ1-6	CASIKGEKRNSPLHF	TGTGCCAGTATTAAGGGTGAAAAAAGGAATTCACCCCTCCACTTT
TRBV5-4	.	14	.	TRBJ1-2	CASSLAQGAYGYTF	TGTGCCAGCAGCTTGGCCCAGGGCGCCTATGGCTACACCTTC
TRBV3-1/TRBV3-2	.	13	.	TRBJ2-2	CASSQVFTGELFF	TGTGCCAGCAGCCAAGTTTTCACCGGGGAGCTGTTTTTT
TRBV27	.	13	.	TRBJ1-1	CASSWGGDTEAFF	TGTGCCAGCAGTTGGGGCGGGGACACTGAAGCTTTCTTT
TRBV19	TRBD2	17	.	TRBJ2-5	CASSIDLRSGGGETQYF	TGTGCCAGTAGTATAGATCTTCGTAGCGGGGGCGGAGAGACCCAGTACTTC
TRBV14	.	13	once	TRBJ2-7	CASSQAVYYEQYF	TGTGCCAGCAGCCAAGCGGTTTACTACGAGCAGTACTTC
TRBV30	.	12	.	TRBJ1-1	CAWANTNTEAFF	TGTGCCTGGGCAAACACGAACACTGAAGCTTTCTTT
TRBV2	TRBD1	15	.	TRBJ1-5	CASSGFTGGNQPQHF	TGTGCCAGCAGTGGCTTCACAGGGGGCAATCAGCCCCAGCATTTT
TRBV7-9	TRBD1	14	.	TRBJ1-1	CASSSRQGLTEAFF	TGTGCCAGCAGCTCCAGACAGGGACTCACTGAAGCTTTCTTT
TRBV6-5	TRBD1	15	.	TRBJ1-1	CASSYSGTVNTEAFF	TGTGCCAGCAGTTACTCCGGGACAGTCAACACTGAAGCTTTCTTT
TRBV9	.	14	.	TRBJ1-1	CASSVSGRNTEAFF	TGTGCCAGCAGCGTGTCGGGGAGGAACACTGAAGCTTTCTTT
TRBV10-1	.	15	.	TRBJ1-1	CASSESRAMNTEAFF	TGCGCCAGCAGTGAGTCGCGAGCCATGAACACTGAAGCTTTCTTT
TRBV6-1	.	13	.	TRBJ2-1	CASSEILGNEQFF	TGTGCCAGCAGTGAAATCTTAGGGAATGAGCAGTTCTTC
TRBV25-1	TRBD1	15	once	TRBJ1-2	CASSEQGARVGGYTF	TGTGCCAGCAGTGAACAGGGGGCGCGGGTTGGCGGCTACACCTTC
TRBV5-1	.	15	.	TRBJ1-4	CASSTQGGPNEKLFF	TGCGCCAGCAGCACACAGGGCGGCCCGAATGAAAAACTGTTTTTT
TRBV20-1	.	10	.	TRBJ1-1	CSARNTEAFF	TGCAGTGCTAGGAACACTGAAGCTTTCTTT
TRBV29-1	TRBD1	12	.	TRBJ2-1	CSVGTGDSGQFF	TGCAGCGTCGGGACAGGGGATTCGGGGCAGTTCTTC
TRBV7-2	.	12	.	TRBJ2-3	CASSSDADTQYF	TGTGCCAGCAGTTCGGATGCAGATACGCAGTATTTT
TRBV9	TRBD2	15	.	TRBJ2-7	CASSVAGGTIYEQYF	TGTGCCAGCAGCGTAGCGGGGGGGACGATCTACGAGCAGTACTTC
TRBV7-3	.	15	.	TRBJ2-7	CASSGLGHLYYEQYF	TGTGCCAGCAGCGGGTTGGGACACCTATACTACGAGCAGTACTTC
TRBV5-4	.	15	.	TRBJ2-1	CASSKGGDSYNEQFF	TGTGCCAGCAGCAAAGGGGGGGACAGCTACAATGAGCAGTTCTTC
TRBV10-3	TRBD2	15	.	TRBJ2-7	CAISESGGGDYEQYF	TGTGCCATCAGTGAGTCTGGCGGGGGGGACTACGAGCAGTACTTC
TRBV6-1	.	13	once	TRBJ2-1	CASSHAAYNEQFF	TGTGCCAGCAGTCACGCAGCGTACAATGAGCAGTTCTTC
TRBV7-2	TRBD2	15	.	TRBJ2-3	CASSYIAGVLDTQYF	TGTGCCAGCAGCTACATAGCGGGGGTACTAGATACGCAGTATTTT
TRBV5-6	.	14	.	TRBJ2-7	CASSLVGRTYEQYF	TGTGCCAGCAGCTTGGTCGGCAGAACCTACGAGCAGTACTTC
TRBV30	TRBD1	13	once	TRBJ1-1	CAWSRGGNTEAFF	TGTGCCTGGTCCAGGGGGGGGAACACTGAAGCTTTCTTT
TRBV18	.	17	.	TRBJ1-6	CASSPWGRSSYNSPLHF	TGTGCCAGCTCACCTTGGGGCAGAAGCTCCTATAATTCACCCCTCCACTTT
TRBV9	TRBD1	16	.	TRBJ1-2	CASSVDDGQGARGYTF	TGTGCCAGCAGCGTAGACGACGGACAGGGGGCGAGAGGCTACACCTTC